The 28 T cell receptor beta chains given below trace back to one sample, sequenced in a study of cytomegalovirus exposure and HLA in healthy donors. Assay used: immunoSEQ multiplex PCR; TCRdb lists only in-frame clones, some missing. The sample yields roughly 150,000 clones, roughly four fifths seen once. The material sequenced was PBMCs. The source of these receptors is a man younger than 45 in good health and CMV-seropositive.

The chain joins TRBV7-8 to TRBJ2-7, with D perhaps TRBD1 (6 bases). V was cut by 5 bases and J by 2 bases, with 10 bases left in between. The CDR3 is 13 residues long. In germline, CDR1 is SGHVS, CDR2 FQNEAQ. The CDR3 region is CASSTWTAYEQYF. In DNA, the CDR3 is TGTGCCAGCAGCACGTGGACAGCCTACGAGCAGTACTTC.

The chain is built from TRBV7-3 and TRBJ2-3; 11 nucleotides align to TRBD2. The length of the CDR3 is 19 residues. Trimming at V came to 0 bases and at J to 3 bases, leaving 11 bases not matched to a gene. Per the germline V gene, CDR1 is SGHTA and CDR2 is FQGTGA. CDR3 sequence (DNA): TGTGCCAGCAGCTTAACATCCTCACTAGCGGGAGTGGGGACAGATACGCAGTATTTT. It encodes CASSLTSSLAGVGTDTQYF.

Here the CDR3 DNA reads TGTGCCAGCAGCGGATATTCCGACAGGTCAGCTTACGAGCAGTACTTC. It specifies CASSGYSDRSAYEQYF. The chain carries TRBV5-6 and TRBJ2-7; the D gene is possibly TRBD1 (6 bases). The CDR3 is 16 residues long. The V gene's germline CDR1 is SGHDT and CDR2 YYEEEE. Trimming removed 4 bases at V and 4 bases at J, with 21 bases between.

This chain uses TRBV11-2 with TRBJ2-7; D possibly corresponds to TRBD2 (7 bases). The CDR3 extends over 15 amino acids. CDR1 SGHAT and CDR2 FQNNGV come from the germline V gene. Trimming removed 5 bases at V and 9 bases at J, with 23 bases between. CDR3: CASSGGGRGASGQYF. The CDR3 nucleotides are TGTGCCAGCAGCGGCGGGGGCAGGGGAGCATCCGGGCAGTACTTC.

The chain joins TRBV19 to TRBJ1-1; perhaps TRBD1 as D (6 bases). This CDR3 is 15 amino acids long. Trimming pared 4 bases from V and 10 bases from J, leaving 22 bases between. Germline V lookup: CDR1 LNHDA, CDR2 SQIVND (reference sequence). CDR3 residues: CASSKNRDLIWGAFF. CDR3 nucleotides: TGTGCCAGTAGTAAAAACAGGGACCTGATTTGGGGAGCTTTCTTT.

The chain recombines TRBV5-1 with TRBJ2-2; maybe TRBD1 (5 bases). V lost 0 bases, J lost 4 bases, and 10 bases lay in between. The CDR3 sequence is 15 residues long. Germline V CDR1 and CDR2: SGHRS, YFSETQ. The CDR3, as DNA: TGCGCCAGCAGCTTGGGGGGCCCCCCCACCGGGGAGCTGTTTTTT. Protein sequence: CASSLGGPPTGELFF.

The J gene is TRBJ2-1, the V gene TRBV19; a weak D match, TRBD2 (6 bases). This CDR3 region has 16 residues. Trimming removed 3 bases from V and 4 bases from J, with 16 bases in between. Germline CDR1 and CDR2: LNHDA and SQIVND (reference sequence). In DNA, the CDR3 is TGTGCCAGTAGTATGAGGGTTAGCGGACGTTACAATGAGCAGTTCTTC. Its protein is CASSMRVSGRYNEQFF.

This chain links TRBV2 with TRBJ1-1; TRBD1 aligns across 8 bases. The CDR3 length is 15 residues. Per the germline V gene, CDR1 is SNHLY and CDR2 is FYNNEI. The trim removed 7 bases at V and 0 bases at J, leaving 7 bases unmatched. The CDR3 spells CASTRQGAVNTEAFF. In DNA, the CDR3 is TGTGCCAGCACTCGTCAGGGGGCGGTGAACACTGAAGCTTTCTTT.

The genes are TRBV27 and TRBJ2-2; a weak D match, TRBD2 (6 bases). Trimming stripped 6 bases from V and 4 bases from J, with 15 bases between. The V gene's germline CDR1 is MNHEY and CDR2 SMNVEV (reference sequence). CDR3 size: 15 residues. The CDR3 region has the DNA TGTGCCAGCAGCCCCCGGCGGGATCTCACCGGGGAGCTGTTTTTT. The encoded protein is CASSPRRDLTGELFF.

The genes are TRBV6-5 and TRBJ1-2; 7 bases fit TRBD1. The germline gives CDR1 MNHEY, CDR2 SVGAGI. J lost 8 bases, V lost 5 bases, and 14 bases had no gene match. The CDR3 spans 15 residues. Written as DNA, the CDR3 is TGTGCCAGCAGTCAATCCGGGACAGTAAGCGTCGGCTACACCTTC. It codes for CASSQSGTVSVGYTF.

The J gene is TRBJ1-4, the V gene TRBV5-1; D perhaps matches TRBD1 (6 bases). The CDR3 spans 15 residues. From germline, CDR1 is SGHRS and CDR2 YFSETQ. V dropped 0 bases and J dropped 8 bases, with 14 bases sitting between them. CDR3 nucleotides: TGCGCCAGCAGCTTGGCCCCAGGGGCGGGCGAAAAACTGTTTTTT. Protein product: CASSLAPGAGEKLFF.

This clone was detected only a few times. The chain couples TRBV2 to TRBJ2-2; 12 nucleotides align to TRBD1. V shed 6 bases and J 5 bases; nucleotides not matched to a gene: 4. This CDR3 is built from 15 residues. Germline values: CDR1 SNHLY, CDR2 FYNNEI. This CDR3 is CASSAGQGATGELFF. DNA of the CDR3: TGTGCCAGCAGCGCGGGACAGGGGGCGACCGGGGAGCTGTTTTTT.

The J gene is TRBJ1-2, the V gene TRBV21-1; TRBD1 reflects the table's D call only, with no check against the DNA. TRBV21-1 is a pseudogene. The CDR3 runs to 12 residues. The CDR3 DNA reads TGTGCCAGCAGCCAACAGCAGAGAAGCTACACCTTC. Protein sequence: CASSQQQRSYTF.

This sequence joins TRBV7-2 and TRBJ1-2; TRBD1 matches 8 bases. CDR1 and CDR2 (germline): SGHTA, FQGNSA. The CDR3 runs 15 residues. The J segment lost 4 bases and the V segment lost 1 base, leaving 5 bases of the junction unmatched. CDR3 protein: CASSLVTGGPYGYTF. The CDR3 coding sequence is TGTGCCAGCAGCTTAGTTACAGGGGGGCCCTATGGCTACACCTTC.

The chain combines TRBV29-1 with TRBJ2-5; 8 bases are a match to TRBD1. The CDR3 runs 12 residues. V shed 7 bases and J 5 bases; nucleotides not matched to a gene: 6. Germline assignment: CDR1 SQVTM and CDR2 ANQGSEA. The CDR3 sequence: CSGRGLGETQYF. CDR3 DNA: TGCAGCGGCAGGGGGCTCGGGGAGACCCAGTACTTC.

The V call is TRBV11-3, the J call TRBJ1-2, with 9 bases that match TRBD1. The CDR3 runs 17 residues. Germline trimming cut 3 bases from V and 4 bases from J; bases unmatched to any gene: 12. Germline V CDR1 and CDR2: SGHNT, YENEEA. CDR3 loop: CASSLDNRGQSGYGYTF. CDR3 in DNA: TGTGCCAGCAGCTTGGACAACAGGGGGCAAAGTGGCTATGGCTACACCTTC.

The V gene is TRBV5-8, the J gene TRBJ2-7; TRBD1 aligns across 7 bases. The ends lost 4 bases at V and 3 bases at J; junction bases unmatched: 16. In germline, CDR1 is SGHTS, CDR2 YDEGEE. CDR3 length: 17 amino acids. This CDR3 reads CASSTGQANSVGYEQYF. The CDR3 DNA sequence: TGTGCCAGCAGCACCGGACAGGCGAACTCCGTGGGCTACGAGCAGTACTTC. The complete variable domain, with remaining parts taken from reference TRBV5-8 and TRBJ2-7, reads EAGVTQSPTHLIKTRGQQATLRCSPISGHTSVYWYQQALGLGLQFLLWYDEGEERNRGNFPPRFSGRQFPNYSSELNVNALELEDSALYLCASSTGQANSVGYEQYFGPGTRLTVT.

This chain uses TRBV25-1 with TRBJ2-5; 10 positions agree with TRBD2. Germline CDR1 is MGHDK and CDR2 is SYGVNS. This CDR3 spans 16 amino acids. The trim removed 4 bases at V and 5 bases at J, leaving 10 bases unmatched. The CDR3 is CASSALGTSAGETQYF. The CDR3 DNA is TGTGCCAGCAGTGCCCTCGGGACTAGCGCGGGGGAGACCCAGTACTTC.

The gene calls are TRBV6-1 and TRBJ2-3; 9 nucleotides match TRBD1. The germline gives CDR1 MNHNS, CDR2 SASEGT. This CDR3 has 15 residues. The V gene end was trimmed by 6 bases and the J gene end by 3 bases; junction bases not matched to a gene: 7. DNA for the CDR3: TGTGCCAGCAGCCTAACAGGACAGGGGACAGATACGCAGTATTTT. Amino acid sequence: CASSLTGQGTDTQYF.

J is TRBJ1-1 and V is TRBV7-2; TRBD1 might be the D (6 bases). Germline lookup yields CDR1 SGHTA and CDR2 FQGNSA. The CDR3 runs to 15 residues. V was pared by 1 base and J by 7 bases, with 16 bases between. As DNA, the CDR3 is TGTGCCAGCAGCTTAGGCCAGGGGCTGGTCTTTGAAGCTTTCTTT. Protein sequence: CASSLGQGLVFEAFF.

The chain employs TRBV5-6 and TRBJ2-5; 9 bases are a match to TRBD2. Germline CDR1 reads SGHDT; CDR2 reads YYEEEE. J lost 5 bases, V lost 0 bases, and 8 bases had no gene match. There are 16 residues in the CDR3. The CDR3 reads CASSLDTSGLTETQYF. CDR3 DNA: TGTGCCAGCAGCTTGGACACTAGCGGGCTTACGGAGACCCAGTACTTC.

The rearrangement joins TRBV19 to TRBJ2-1, with 9 positions matching TRBD1. This CDR3 comprises 14 residues. V trimming: 5 bases; J trimming: 8 bases; junction bases outside the gene matches: 7. Germline V gene lookup returns CDR1 LNHDA and CDR2 SQIVND (reference sequence). The CDR3 protein is CASSHSRDRDEQFF. In DNA form, the CDR3 reads TGTGCCAGTAGTCATTCGCGGGACAGGGATGAGCAGTTCTTC.

This chain uses TRBV6-5 with TRBJ2-7; 8 nucleotides match TRBD1. CDR3 length: 15 amino acids. Germline values: CDR1 MNHEY, CDR2 SVGAGI. V trimming: 5 bases; J trimming: 2 bases; junction bases outside the gene matches: 8. This CDR3 reads CASSPTGVEAYEQYF. CDR3 sequence (DNA): TGTGCCAGCAGTCCGACAGGGGTCGAAGCCTACGAGCAGTACTTC.

This clone was counted only a few times. The chain recombines TRBV7-8 with TRBJ1-2; no definite D call. The CDR3 consists of 12 residues. V lost 5 bases to trimming and J lost 8 bases, with 12 bases between them. Germline CDR1 SGHVS, CDR2 FQNEAQ. CDR3 sequence reads: CASSPVQVGYTF. The DNA of the CDR3 is TGTGCCAGCAGCCCCGTTCAGGTCGGCTACACCTTC.

The genes are TRBV4-1 and TRBJ2-1, with 8 bases aligning to TRBD1. Per germline, CDR1 MGHRA and CDR2 YSYEKL. This CDR3 contains 19 residues. J was trimmed by 0 bases and V by 6 bases; bases with no gene match: 16. CDR3 loop: CASRRWTTGALASYNEQFF. The CDR3 DNA is TGCGCCAGCAGGAGATGGACGACAGGGGCGTTAGCCTCCTACAATGAGCAGTTCTTC.

This clone was detected once. The V and J genes are TRBV6-5 and TRBJ2-3, with a tentative D call TRBD1 (6 bases). The CDR3 is made up of 14 amino acids. V was trimmed by 5 bases and J by 4 bases, leaving 13 bases between them. Germline assignment: CDR1 MNHEY and CDR2 SVGAGI. CDR3 loop: CASSLTGNPDTQYF. DNA for the CDR3: TGTGCCAGCAGTCTCACAGGGAACCCAGATACGCAGTATTTT.

The chain has TRBV14 and TRBJ2-5; TRBD2 is a possible D gene (5 bases). Trimming took 0 bases from V and 6 from J, leaving 11 bases between them. CDR3 length: 14 amino acids. Per the germline V gene, CDR1 is SGHDN and CDR2 is FVKESK. The CDR3 region has the DNA TGTGCCAGCAGCCAAGATAGGAGGCGGCAGACCCAGTACTTC. Translating gives CASSQDRRRQTQYF.

The chain combines TRBV7-9 with TRBJ1-5; 9 nucleotides line up with TRBD1. The germline V gene has CDR1 SEHNR and CDR2 FQNEAQ (reference sequence). The CDR3 totals 16 residues. V trimming: 3 bases; J trimming: 6 bases; junction bases outside the gene matches: 9. Written as DNA, the CDR3 is TGTGCCAGCAGCTTGGATGGGACAGGGTTTGTTCAGCCCCAGCATTTT. It translates to CASSLDGTGFVQPQHF.